The sequence of this T cell receptor beta chain was determined in a study of T cell repertoires in cytomegalovirus infection. Study in general: Indicated by public TCR beta signatures were CMV infection and matching HLA type.

This clonotype has only a few counts. Its specificity is not known. This CDR3 is 16 amino acids long. The germline gives CDR1 MNHEY, CDR2 SMNVEV (reference sequence). Trimming cost V 5 bases and J 6 bases; bases outside gene matches: 4. TCRdb re-called the reads through MiXCR, storing one row per CDR3 protein. Of roughly 46,000 distinct CDR3 sequences listed, around 18% are singletons. The receptor was isolated from a human donor in good health (CMV status not recorded). Some clones in this sample may be carry-over from other donors' samples. The rearrangement links TRBV27 to TRBJ2-2; 15 positions agree with TRBD2. The sequencing used CD8+ T cells from cultured PBMCs, collected from culture after CMV antigen stimulation. The CDR3 bases are TGTGCCAGCAGTACCCGGACTAGCGGGAGGGCCGGGGAGCTGTTTTTT. Protein product: CASSTRTSGRAGELFF.